One and the same sample provided the 2 T cell receptor beta chains below, sequenced in a study of T cells after yellow fever vaccination. One entry per CDR3 protein, called by TCRdb with MiXCR from the 5' RACE reads. The data contain around 530,000 distinct CDR3 sequences, around a sixth of them singletons. The specimen was PBMCs, collected around 5 days after the first yellow fever vaccination. These TCRs come from a man younger than 30 who received the YFV17D yellow fever vaccine.

The V call is TRBV3-1, the J call TRBJ2-7, with a weak D call TRBD1 (6 bases). Germline CDR1 is LGHDT and CDR2 is YNNKEL (reference sequence). Trimming took off 1 base at V and 6 bases at J, with 19 bases between the two ends. This CDR3 region has 16 residues. As DNA, the CDR3 is TGTGCCAGCAGCCAAGGAGGAGCACAGGGTCTGGGCGAGCAGTACTTC. Translation gives CASSQGGAQGLGEQYF.

V usage is TRBV7-9 and J usage is TRBJ1-4, with D possibly being TRBD1 (5 bases). Trimming cost V 5 bases and J 5 bases, with 6 bases left between them. The CDR3 has 12 amino acids. Germline lookup yields CDR1 SEHNR and CDR2 FQNEAQ (reference sequence). The CDR3 region is CASSRDNEKLFF. In DNA form, the CDR3 reads TGTGCCAGCAGCCGGGACAATGAAAAACTGTTTTTT.